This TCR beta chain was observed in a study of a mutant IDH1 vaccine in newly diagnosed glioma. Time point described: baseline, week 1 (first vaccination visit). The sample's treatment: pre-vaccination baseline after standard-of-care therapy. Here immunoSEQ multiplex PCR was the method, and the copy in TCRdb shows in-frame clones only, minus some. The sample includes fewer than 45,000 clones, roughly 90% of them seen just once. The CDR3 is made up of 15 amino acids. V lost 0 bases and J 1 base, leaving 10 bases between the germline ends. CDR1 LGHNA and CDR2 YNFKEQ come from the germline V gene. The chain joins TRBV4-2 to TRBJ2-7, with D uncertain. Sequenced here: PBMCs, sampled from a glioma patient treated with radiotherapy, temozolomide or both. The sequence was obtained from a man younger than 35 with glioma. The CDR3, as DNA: TGTGCCAGCAGCCAAGAATCGGCTACTTCCTACGAGCAGTACTTC. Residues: CASSQESATSYEQYF.